This T cell receptor beta chain was retrieved from a study of OX40 agonist ivuxolimab in advanced cancers. In terms of the full investigation: Ivuxolimab was a fully human IgG2 agonistic monoclonal antibody targeting the costimulatory receptor OX40 (CD134). Intravenous ivuxolimab was administered to patients every 2 weeks at six dose levels: 0.01, 0.1, 0.3, 1.5, 3 and 10 mg/kg. Of the roughly 51 patients in dose escalation, 19 had hepatocellular carcinoma, some 15 had melanoma, 9 had renal cell carcinoma and 9 had head and neck cancer. In the dose-escalation cohort, roughly 80% of patients were male, and the mean age was roughly 60 years, with a range of 23 to 79. Patients were allowed to have had prior anti-PD-1, anti-PD-L1 or anti-CTLA-4 therapy, and approximately 40% of the dose-escalation patients had been treated with checkpoint inhibitors. Three dose-escalation patients achieved partial responses, one with hepatocellular carcinoma and two with cutaneous melanoma. Peripheral TCRbeta sequencing aimed to test whether ivuxolimab altered TCR sequence diversity and caused clonal T-cell expansion. The monotherapy dose-escalation portion (N of about 50 patients) of the phase I ivuxolimab trial is reported in the paper.

As regards this clone: The antigen it recognizes is unknown. No qualities accompany the bases; no much larger clone lies one base away.

The trial excluded patients who had a history of autoimmune disease or were on systemic immunosuppression. In every dose cohort, peripheral blood was drawn for TCR sequencing at baseline, cycle 4 day 1, and cycle 7 day 1. The samples were taken from a phase I, first-in-human, multicenter, open-label dose-escalation trial of ivuxolimab. The trial enrolled adults with locally advanced or metastatic head and neck squamous cell, hepatocellular, melanoma or renal cell carcinoma. CD4+ and CD8+ T cells were sorted separately from peripheral blood before TCR sequencing. Overall results and qualifications from the work: After ivuxolimab, expanded clones were on average more numerous among CD8+ T cells than among CD4+ T cells. Clonal expansion of both CD4+ and CD8+ blood T cells was observed from baseline to week 6 at doses 0.1 to 3.0 mg/kg. In the 0.1-3.0 mg/kg groups, partial responders had among the lowest normalized peripheral clonal expansion, particularly in CD8+ T cells. Antigen specificity was not determined for the clonally expanded peripheral T cells. Low levels of normalized T-cell clonal expansion were also seen in some patients who did not respond.

For sequencing of the TCRbeta CDR3 region, genomic DNA was extracted from the sorted cells. The immunoSEQ Assay was used for sequencing of TCRbeta CDR3 regions. This is the immuneACCESS table as TCRdb keeps it, with only in-frame sequences that have V and J called. A part of the clones is gone; compared with another copy, unresolved V genes explain less than half, and the rest is unexplained. The sample yields about 66,000 clones; around 86% were counted once. Jointly, the top ten make up 2.5% of the sample. The TCR originated in an adult with an advanced solid tumor such as melanoma, head and neck, liver or kidney cancer. The input for sequencing was CD4+ or CD8+ T cells sorted from blood, taken in a trial of the OX40 agonist ivuxolimab.

The sequenced DNA: TGTGCCAGCAGCGCAGGGGACGGGAAGAACACCGGGGAGCTGTTTTTT. Its translation reads: CASSAGDGKNTGELFF. The V gene is TRBV7-2 and the J gene is TRBJ2-2; D gene: possibly TRBD1, on 6 matching bases. As encoded in the germline V gene, CDR1 is SGHTA while CDR2 is FQGNSA. The CDR3 measures 16 amino acids from cysteine to phenylalanine. The read is trimmed to its CDR3 DNA, 48 bases read in frame from base 1. The trim is 5 bases for V and 1 base for J, with a gap of 14 bases between the germline ends.